One and the same sample provided the 13 T cell receptor beta chains below, sequenced in a study of blood T cell repertoires in COVID-19. The table came from immunoSEQ multiplex PCR; TCRdb's copy has only in-frame clones and leaves some out. This table holds approximately 210,000 clones, roughly 90% found once. Sequencing was done on a sample of peripheral blood. The receptors come from a man in his 70s with acute or convalescent COVID-19.

This clone has a handful of counts. V and J are TRBV5-1 and TRBJ2-5; 7 bases match TRBD1. Trimming removed 8 bases from V and 2 bases from J; junction bases left unmatched: 15. The CDR3 is made up of 16 amino acids. The germline V gene has CDR1 SGHRS and CDR2 YFSETQ. The CDR3 coding sequence is TGCGCCAGTGCCCAGGAATGGACAGGAGAACAAGAGACCCAGTACTTC. Amino acid sequence: CASAQEWTGEQETQYF.

This rearrangement joins TRBV4-3 to TRBJ2-7, with 10 bases aligning to TRBD1. Germline assignment: CDR1 LGHNA and CDR2 YSLEER. V gave up 1 base and J gave up 5 bases; unmatched junction bases: 5. The CDR3 spans 15 residues. CDR3 nucleotide sequence: TGCGCCAGCAGCCAAGGGGGACAGGGGAGGGACGAGCAGTACTTC. This sequence encodes CASSQGGQGRDEQYF.

This chain connects TRBV7-2 to TRBJ1-1, with D possibly being TRBD1 (6 bases). Trimming stripped 1 base from V and 3 bases from J, with 9 bases between. Germline-derived CDR1 and CDR2 are SGHTA and FQGNSA. The CDR3 covers 14 residues. Here the CDR3 reads CASSLEGGYTEAFF. DNA of the CDR3: TGTGCCAGCAGCTTAGAAGGGGGATACACTGAAGCTTTCTTT.

The V and J genes are TRBV7-3 and TRBJ2-1, with 7 bases aligning to TRBD2. After removal of 5 bases from V and 9 bases from J, the junction contained 16 bases not matched to a gene. This CDR3 is 16 amino acids long. Looked up from germline, CDR1 is SGHTA and CDR2 is FQGTGA. The CDR3 region has the DNA TGTGCCAGCAGCCCGGGGGGTGCGGGAACAATTATTGAGCAGTTCTTC. Translation: CASSPGGAGTIIEQFF.

The rearrangement joins TRBV6-6 to TRBJ1-1; 7 nucleotides match TRBD1. The CDR3 is 12 amino acids. The ends lost 4 bases at V and 8 bases at J; junction bases unmatched: 4. Germline values: CDR1 MNHNY, CDR2 SVGAGI (reference sequence). As DNA, the CDR3 is TGTGCCAGCAGTTCCGCGGACAGGGAAGCTTTCTTT. It codes for CASSSADREAFF.

The chain employs TRBV5-1 and TRBJ2-2, with D possibly matching TRBD2 (5 bases). The germline V and J ends were trimmed by 4 bases and 0 bases, with 10 bases remaining between them. Per germline, CDR1 SGHRS and CDR2 YFSETQ. This CDR3 contains 15 residues. Here the CDR3 DNA reads TGCGCCAGCAGCCCCCCGGGGTCGAACACCGGGGAGCTGTTTTTT. Protein: CASSPPGSNTGELFF.

The V gene is TRBV9, the J gene TRBJ2-6, with a weak D call TRBD1 (5 bases). V shed 4 bases and J shed 5 bases, with 10 bases lying between them. CDR3 size: 14 residues. Germline CDR1 SGDLS, CDR2 YYNGEE. The CDR3 DNA reads as TGTGCCAGCAGCCTTACAGGAAGGGCCAACGTCCTGACTTTC. It encodes CASSLTGRANVLTF.

This chain links TRBV18 with TRBJ2-1, with 9 bases identical to TRBD1. Germline trimming cut 5 bases from V and 4 bases from J; bases unmatched to any gene: 6. Germline assignment: CDR1 KGHSH and CDR2 LQKENI. The CDR3 totals 15 residues. The DNA of the CDR3 is TGTGCCAGCTCATACGACAGGGGGGGGTACAATGAGCAGTTCTTC. It specifies CASSYDRGGYNEQFF. The full variable domain, with the rest looked up from reference TRBV18 and TRBJ2-1, is NAGVMQNPRHLVRRRGQEARLRCSPMKGHSHVYWYRQLPEEGLKFMVYLQKENIIDESGMPKERFSAEFPKEGPSILRIQQVVRGDSAAYFCASSYDRGGYNEQFFGPGTRLTVL.

The chain is built from TRBV19 and TRBJ1-2; 7 nucleotides line up with TRBD1. Looked up from germline, CDR1 is LNHDA and CDR2 is SQIVND (reference sequence). Trimming cost V 7 bases and J 5 bases; bases outside gene matches: 13. This CDR3 region has 15 residues. The CDR3 coding sequence is TGTGCCAGTAATGAAGGGGGCTGGAGGTTGTATGGCTACACCTTC. Its protein product is CASNEGGWRLYGYTF.

The CDR3 protein is CASKQGDQPQHF. CDR3 DNA sequence: TGTGCCAGCAAACAGGGGGATCAGCCCCAGCATTTT. The chain couples TRBV6-6 to TRBJ1-5, with 8 bases identical to TRBD1. The CDR3 contains 12 residues. Germline CDR1 reads MNHNY; CDR2 reads SVGAGI (reference sequence). J lost 5 bases, V lost 7 bases, and 1 base had no gene match.

The chain combines TRBV7-3 with TRBJ2-1; TRBD2 aligns across 9 bases. The CDR3 totals 15 residues. CDR1 is SGHTA and CDR2 is FQGTGA in the germline V gene. Trimming took 2 bases from V and 4 from J; bases not matched to a gene: 3. The CDR3 sequence is CASSLASGAYNEQFF. The CDR3 DNA is TGTGCCAGCAGCTTAGCTAGCGGGGCATACAATGAGCAGTTCTTC.

This chain uses TRBV18 with TRBJ1-2; D ambiguous. The V end was cut by 2 bases, the J end by 4 bases, with 8 bases between. Germline V gene data show CDR1 as KGHSH and CDR2 as LQKENI. The CDR3 spans 13 residues. This CDR3 is CASSPEALYGYTF. DNA for the CDR3: TGTGCCAGCTCACCAGAAGCCCTCTATGGCTACACCTTC.

The V and J genes are TRBV5-1 and TRBJ2-2; 7 bases agree with TRBD1. J was trimmed by 0 bases and V by 0 bases; bases with no gene match: 5. Germline V lookup: CDR1 SGHRS, CDR2 YFSETQ. This CDR3 has 17 residues. CDR3 nucleotides: TGCGCCAGCAGCTTGGGTACCGGGACAGCGAACACCGGGGAGCTGTTTTTT. Its translation: CASSLGTGTANTGELFF.